Below are 9 T cell receptor beta chains sequenced from a single sample in a study of blood T cells in healthy people across ages. A second PCR of roughly 7 to 11 cycles used a sample-barcoded 5' primer and a J-beta primer mix. In TCRdb, the 5' RACE reads were re-called with MiXCR into one record per CDR3 protein. The data hold over 700,000 distinct CDR3 sequences, with around a quarter observed a single time. These data also featured in a second study, about T cells of mothers and their children.

Input material: blood. All receptors come from a boy aged 10-17 years in good health.

Comment on this clonotype: Mismatch with germline at one junction end may stem from a read error. V is TRBV7-9 and J is TRBJ2-5; 7 nucleotides match TRBD2. The CDR3 runs 13 residues. Per germline, CDR1 SEHNR and CDR2 FQNEAQ (reference sequence). CDR3 coding DNA: TGTGCCAGCAGGGCGGGAGTTTCCGCTGTCCCGTTCTTC. This sequence encodes CASRAGVSAVPFF.

This rearrangement joins TRBV7-8 to TRBJ2-5; no definite D call. The CDR3 sequence is 17 residues long. From germline, CDR1 is SGHVS and CDR2 FQNEAQ. V lost 4 bases to trimming and J lost 5 bases, with 23 bases between them. CDR3 sequence reads: CASSSSGLYLSEETQYF. In nucleotides, the CDR3 is TGTGCCAGCAGCTCCTCCGGGCTCTACCTGTCCGAGGAGACCCAGTACTTC.

This chain connects TRBV7-2 to TRBJ2-4, with unresolved D. V was shortened by 5 bases and J by 6 bases, with 11 bases between the two germline ends. The germline CDR1 and CDR2 sequences are SGHTA and FQGNSA. The CDR3 has 13 amino acids. CDR3 sequence reads: CASSEGPPNIQYF. The CDR3 nucleotides are TGTGCCAGCAGCGAAGGACCTCCAAACATTCAGTACTTC.

The chain uses TRBV3-1 and TRBJ2-3; TRBD2 agrees at 8 bases. The CDR3 spans 14 residues. V gave up 3 bases and J gave up 6 bases; unmatched junction bases: 5. The germline gives CDR1 LGHDT, CDR2 YNNKEL (reference sequence). The CDR3 protein is CASSHGGRPDTQYF. The CDR3 nucleotides are TGTGCCAGCAGCCACGGCGGGAGGCCGGATACGCAGTATTTT.

This clonotype has a handful of counts. V and J are TRBV25-1 and TRBJ2-4; perhaps TRBD2 as D (6 bases). The CDR3 contains 15 residues. The germline gives CDR1 MGHDK, CDR2 SYGVNS. V shed 2 bases and J shed 4 bases, with 12 bases lying between them. The DNA of the CDR3 is TGTGCCAGCAGTGAACAAAGTGGGGGGAAAAACATTCAGTACTTC. This translates into CASSEQSGGKNIQYF. Based on the CDR3 plus reference TRBV25-1 and TRBJ2-4, the full variable domain is EADIYQTPRYLVIGTGKKITLECSQTMGHDKMYWYQQDPGMELHLIHYSYGVNSTEKGDLSSESTVSRIRTEHFPLTLESARPSHTSQYLCASSEQSGGKNIQYFGAGTRLSVL.

V usage is TRBV6-6 and J usage is TRBJ2-5, with a weak D call TRBD1 (5 bases). The germline CDR1 and CDR2 sequences are MNHNY and SVGAGI (reference sequence). The length of the CDR3 is 12 residues. Trimming took 10 bases from V and 2 from J, leaving 11 bases between them. The CDR3 bases are TGTGCCACGGCAGGGCAGCAAGAGACCCAGTACTTC. It codes for CATAGQQETQYF.

The chain carries TRBV10-3 and TRBJ1-4; maybe TRBD1 (6 bases). The CDR3 is 17 amino acids. The V gene's germline CDR1 is ENHRY and CDR2 SYGVKD. V dropped 0 bases and J dropped 5 bases, with 16 bases sitting between them. The CDR3 DNA reads TGTGCCATCAGTGAGTCGAGCGGGCAGGGACAAAATGAAAAACTGTTTTTT. Residues: CAISESSGQGQNEKLFF.

This clonotype was observed a handful of times. The rearrangement joins TRBV7-3 to TRBJ1-6, with TRBD1 matching over 8 bases. CDR1 SGHTA and CDR2 FQGTGA come from the germline V gene. The V gene end was trimmed by 5 bases and the J gene end by 10 bases; junction bases not matched to a gene: 4. The CDR3 has 13 residues. The DNA of the CDR3 is TGTGCCAGCAGCGAGGGACAGGCGTCACCCCTCCACTTT. Translated: CASSEGQASPLHF. The whole variable domain, filled in from reference TRBV7-3 and TRBJ1-6, reads GAGVSQTPSNKVTEKGKYVELRCDPISGHTALYWYRQSLGQGPEFLIYFQGTGAADDSGLPNDRFFAVRPEGSVSTLKIQRTERGDSAVYLCASSEGQASPLHFGNGTRLTVT.

This clonotype was seen more than once but under ten times. This rearrangement joins TRBV24-1 to TRBJ2-1, with a possible D match to TRBD1 (5 bases). This CDR3 spans 14 amino acids. Trimming shortened V by 0 bases and J by 4 bases, and 6 bases separated the two germline ends. Germline assignment: CDR1 KGHDR and CDR2 SFDVKD. The CDR3 spells CATSDLDSYNEQFF. The CDR3 DNA sequence: TGTGCCACCAGTGATTTGGACAGTTACAATGAGCAGTTCTTC.